This T cell receptor (beta chain) is drawn from a study of blood T cell repertoires in COVID-19. Across the whole study: The United States, Italy and Spain supplied acute and convalescent COVID-19 samples. T cells, B-cell-depleted T cells, or PBMCs provided the cDNA or gDNA that served as material.

Germline V CDR1 and CDR2: MDHEN, SYDVKM. CDR3 length: 15 residues. In the study's own analysis: Nucleated cell number was recorded as an estimate derived from reference gene primer amplification. Sequenced by immunoSEQ multiplex PCR; TCRdb stores in-frame clones only, minus some. The DNA was the basis for D and trimming; V, J and clone size are from that table. Altogether 300,000 to 350,000 clones are present, 87% being singletons, with the ten largest covering 9.5% to 10%. This clone is a singleton in its sample. Sequence at one end of the junction differs from germline and may be a read error. Seattle patient enrollment occurred during active infection, with longitudinal follow-up thereafter.

The sequenced sample was peripheral blood. The receptor comes from a man aged 25 to 45 with COVID-19, enrolled during active disease. This chain connects TRBV28 to TRBJ2-7, with D possibly TRBD2 on 6 matching bases. CDR3 in amino acids: CASGLGARGLGEQYF. DNA of the CDR3: TGTGCCAGCGGTTTAGGGGCGCGGGGTCTTGGCGAGCAGTACTTC.